A single sample gave rise to the 3 T cell receptor beta chains below, sequenced in a study of T cells after yellow fever vaccination. Each CDR3 protein gets one entry after TCRdb re-called the 5' RACE reads with MiXCR. The data show about 580,000 distinct CDR3 sequences, 17% seen once. Sequences were derived from PBMCs, sampled 4 to 5 days after the first yellow fever vaccination. These receptors originate from a man younger than 35 who received the YFV17D yellow fever vaccine.

This clonotype has only a few counts. One junction end does not reproduce the germline sequence, and a read error may be involved. The chain is built from TRBV7-3 and TRBJ2-3; D is possibly TRBD2 (5 bases). This CDR3 is 12 amino acids long. From germline, CDR1 is SGHTA and CDR2 FQGTGA. In DNA, the CDR3 is TGCGCCAGCGGACCCGGTACAGATACGCAGTATTTT. Encoded protein: CASGPGTDTQYF. The full variable domain, in which reference TRBV7-3 and TRBJ2-3 provide the parts outside the CDR3, is GAGVSQTPSNKVTEKGKYVELRCDPISGHTALYWYRQSLGQGPEFLIYFQGTGAADDSGLPNDRFFAVRPEGSVSTLKIQRTERGDSAVYLCASGPGTDTQYFGPGTRLTVL.

This clonotype was seen only a few times. The chain uses TRBV5-4 and TRBJ2-7; TRBD1 aligns across 10 bases. The CDR3 has 15 amino acids. The germline V gene has CDR1 SGHNT and CDR2 YYREEE (reference sequence). V shed 1 base and J 2 bases; nucleotides not matched to a gene: 3. CDR3 loop: CASSLRDRGTYEQYF. The DNA for the CDR3 is TGTGCCAGCAGCTTGAGGGACAGGGGAACCTACGAGCAGTACTTC.

The chain employs TRBV11-1 and TRBJ2-7, with no clear D. V was trimmed by 5 bases and J by 3 bases, leaving 26 bases between them. The CDR3 sequence is 18 residues long. CDR1 and CDR2 (germline): SGHAT, FQDESV (reference sequence). This CDR3 is CASSHPRAHFQRNYEQYF. CDR3 sequence (DNA): TGTGCCAGCAGCCACCCCCGGGCTCATTTTCAACGAAACTACGAGCAGTACTTC.